The source of this T cell receptor (beta chain) is a study of cytomegalovirus exposure and HLA in healthy donors. Study findings and constraints: Most TCR sequences were rare, but some public TCRs occurred in many donors. Information on immune exposure was restricted to one variable (CMV serostatus).

The PCR was carried out with 60 Vbeta primers and 13 Jbeta primers. The repertoire was sequenced with immunoSEQ multiplex PCR; TCRdb's copy has only in-frame clones and lacks some. The sample includes about 81,000 clones, about 90% of them seen just once. In regard to this clone: Its target is not known.

CDR1 is KGHSY, CDR2 FQNENV, per germline. The CDR3 is made up of 12 amino acids. With 4 bases removed from V and 8 bases from J, the gap between germline ends came to 8 bases. The chain has TRBV16 and TRBJ1-4; D remains unclear. The sequence was collected from a man aged 18 to 29 in good health and CMV-seronegative. Sequenced material: PBMCs. The CDR3: CASSLSAEKLFF. CDR3 DNA: TGTGCCAGCAGCCTTTCTGCGGAAAAACTGTTTTTT.